This paragraph covers one TCR beta chain sequence. Its target is unknown. 13 Jbeta primers and 60 Vbeta primers were used for the PCR. Sequencing was performed with immunoSEQ multiplex PCR; in TCRdb, only in-frame clones are kept and a portion is missing. In the table there are approximately 240,000 clones, 70% to 85% of which are singletons. These data belong to a study of cytomegalovirus exposure and HLA in healthy donors. Germline lookup yields CDR1 SGHDT and CDR2 YYEEEE. V was trimmed by 0 bases and J by 1 base, leaving 7 bases between them. CDR3 length: 14 amino acids. Whole-study findings and limits: Per a prior analysis, the majority of TCR beta V segments were productive roughly 90% or roughly 30% of the time. Later analysis identified several of the most significant clusters that appeared linked to common viral pathogens.

This rearrangement joins TRBV5-6 to TRBJ1-1; tentative D call: TRBD1 (5 bases). The sequenced material came from PBMCs. The source is a woman in her thirties or forties in good health and CMV-seronegative. The CDR3 loop is CASSLGRANTEAFF. The CDR3 DNA reads as TGTGCCAGCAGCTTGGGCAGGGCGAACACTGAAGCTTTCTTT. The entire variable domain, with the rest obtained from reference TRBV5-6 and TRBJ1-1, is as follows: DAGVTQSPTHLIKTRGQQVTLRCSPKSGHDTVSWYQQALGQGPQFIFQYYEEEERQRGNFPDRFSGHQFPNYSSELNVNALLLGDSALYLCASSLGRANTEAFFGQGTRLTVV.